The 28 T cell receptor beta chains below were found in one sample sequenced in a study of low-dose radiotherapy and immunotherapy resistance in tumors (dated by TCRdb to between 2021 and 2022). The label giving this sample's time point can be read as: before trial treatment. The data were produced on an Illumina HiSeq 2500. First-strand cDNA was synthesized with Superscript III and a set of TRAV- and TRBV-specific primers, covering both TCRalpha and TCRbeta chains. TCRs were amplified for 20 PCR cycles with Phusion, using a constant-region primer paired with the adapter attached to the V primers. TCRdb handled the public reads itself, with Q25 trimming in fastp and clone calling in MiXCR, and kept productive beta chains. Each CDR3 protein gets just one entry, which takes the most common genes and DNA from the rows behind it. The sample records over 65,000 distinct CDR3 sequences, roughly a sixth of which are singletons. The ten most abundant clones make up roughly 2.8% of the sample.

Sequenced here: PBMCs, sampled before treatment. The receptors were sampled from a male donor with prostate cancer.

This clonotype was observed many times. For the CDR3, the DNA is TGCAGTGGAGCGTTTGGGCCAGATACGCAGTATTTT. Its translation is CSGAFGPDTQYF. J is TRBJ2-3 and V is TRBV20-1; D is unresolved. Germline V gene data show CDR1 as DFQATT and CDR2 as SNEGSKA (reference sequence). Trimming took off 7 bases at V and 4 bases at J, with 12 bases between the two ends. This CDR3 region has 12 residues.

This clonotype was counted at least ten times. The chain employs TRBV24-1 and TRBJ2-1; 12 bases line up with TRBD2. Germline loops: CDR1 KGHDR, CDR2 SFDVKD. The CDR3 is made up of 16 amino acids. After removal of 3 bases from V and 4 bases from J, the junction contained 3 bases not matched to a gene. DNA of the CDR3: TGTGCCACCAGTGATACCGGGACTAGCGGGTACAATGAGCAGTTCTTC. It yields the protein CATSDTGTSGYNEQFF.

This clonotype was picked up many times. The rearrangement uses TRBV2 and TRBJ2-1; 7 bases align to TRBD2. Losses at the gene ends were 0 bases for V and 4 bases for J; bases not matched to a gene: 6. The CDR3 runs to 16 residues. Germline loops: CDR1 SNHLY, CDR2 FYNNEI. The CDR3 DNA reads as TGTGCCAGCAGTGAAGCGCTGGGGGGGGGATACAATGAGCAGTTCTTC. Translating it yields CASSEALGGGYNEQFF. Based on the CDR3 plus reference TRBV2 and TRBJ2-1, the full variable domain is EPEVTQTPSHQVTQMGQEVILRCVPISNHLYFYWYRQILGQKVEFLVSFYNNEISEKSEIFDDQFSVERPDGSNFTLKIRSTKLEDSAMYFCASSEALGGGYNEQFFGPGTRLTVL.

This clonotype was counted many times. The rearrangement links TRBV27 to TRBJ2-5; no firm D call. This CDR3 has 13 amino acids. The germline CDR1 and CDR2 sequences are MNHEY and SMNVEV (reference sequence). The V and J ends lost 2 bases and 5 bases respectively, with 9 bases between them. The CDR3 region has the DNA TGTGCCAGCAGTTTAAAGGTTTGGGAGACCCAGTACTTC. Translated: CASSLKVWETQYF.

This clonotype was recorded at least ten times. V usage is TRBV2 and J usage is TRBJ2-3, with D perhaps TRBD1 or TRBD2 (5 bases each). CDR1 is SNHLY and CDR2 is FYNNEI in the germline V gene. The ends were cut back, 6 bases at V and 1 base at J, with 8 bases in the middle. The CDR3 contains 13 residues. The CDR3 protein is CASRRGRTDTQYF. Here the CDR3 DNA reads TGTGCCAGCAGACGGGGACGCACAGATACGCAGTATTTT. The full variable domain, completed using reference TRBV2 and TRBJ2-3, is EPEVTQTPSHQVTQMGQEVILRCVPISNHLYFYWYRQILGQKVEFLVSFYNNEISEKSEIFDDQFSVERPDGSNFTLKIRSTKLEDSAMYFCASRRGRTDTQYFGPGTRLTVL.

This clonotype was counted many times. Here the CDR3 DNA reads TGCGCCAGCAGCTCCCGCCCGACTAGCGGGGGGCGGAAAGAGACCCAGTACTTC. This sequence encodes CASSSRPTSGGRKETQYF. The rearrangement joins TRBV5-1 to TRBJ2-5; 13 bases are shared with TRBD2. The J segment lost 3 bases and the V segment lost 3 bases, leaving 11 bases of the junction unmatched. CDR1 and CDR2 (germline): SGHRS, YFSETQ. There are 18 residues in the CDR3.

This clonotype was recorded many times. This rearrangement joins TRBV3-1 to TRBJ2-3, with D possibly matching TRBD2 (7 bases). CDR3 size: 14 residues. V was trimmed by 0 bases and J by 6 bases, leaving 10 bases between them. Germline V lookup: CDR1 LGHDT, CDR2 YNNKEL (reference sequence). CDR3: CASSQDAGADTQYF. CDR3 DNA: TGTGCCAGCAGCCAAGATGCGGGGGCGGATACGCAGTATTTT.

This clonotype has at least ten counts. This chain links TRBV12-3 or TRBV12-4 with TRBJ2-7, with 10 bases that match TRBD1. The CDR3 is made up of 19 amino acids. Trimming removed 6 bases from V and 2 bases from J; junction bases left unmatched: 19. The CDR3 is CASSREMRPGQGNAYEQYF. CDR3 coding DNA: TGTGCCAGCAGCCGCGAGATGAGACCGGGACAGGGGAACGCCTACGAGCAGTACTTC.

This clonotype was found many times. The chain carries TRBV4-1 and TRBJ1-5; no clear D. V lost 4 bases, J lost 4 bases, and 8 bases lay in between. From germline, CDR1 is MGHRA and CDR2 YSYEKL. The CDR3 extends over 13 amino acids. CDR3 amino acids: CASSPILNQPQHF. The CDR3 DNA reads TGCGCCAGCAGCCCCATCCTAAATCAGCCCCAGCATTTT.

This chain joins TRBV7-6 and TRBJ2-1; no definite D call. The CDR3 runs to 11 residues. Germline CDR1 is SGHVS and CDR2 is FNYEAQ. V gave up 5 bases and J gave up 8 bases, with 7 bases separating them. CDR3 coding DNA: TGTGCCAGCAGCGACGTCCATGAGCAGTTCTTC. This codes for CASSDVHEQFF. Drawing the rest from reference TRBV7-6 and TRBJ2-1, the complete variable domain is GAGVSQSPRYKVTKRGQDVALRCDPISGHVSLYWYRQALGQGPEFLTYFNYEAQQDKSGLPNDRFSAERPEGSISTLTIQRTEQRDSAMYRCASSDVHEQFFGPGTRLTVL.

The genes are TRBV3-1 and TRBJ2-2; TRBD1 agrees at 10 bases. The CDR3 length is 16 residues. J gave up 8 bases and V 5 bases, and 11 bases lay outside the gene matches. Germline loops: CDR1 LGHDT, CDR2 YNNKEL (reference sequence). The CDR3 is CASSSTGTGALGELFF. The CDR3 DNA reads TGTGCCAGCAGCTCCACCGGGACAGGGGCCTTAGGGGAGCTGTTTTTT.

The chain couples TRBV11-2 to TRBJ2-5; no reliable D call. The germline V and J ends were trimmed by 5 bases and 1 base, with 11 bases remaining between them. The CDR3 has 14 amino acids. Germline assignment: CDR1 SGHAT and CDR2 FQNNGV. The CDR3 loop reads CASSPLSPQETQYF. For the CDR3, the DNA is TGTGCCAGCAGCCCACTTAGCCCCCAAGAGACCCAGTACTTC.

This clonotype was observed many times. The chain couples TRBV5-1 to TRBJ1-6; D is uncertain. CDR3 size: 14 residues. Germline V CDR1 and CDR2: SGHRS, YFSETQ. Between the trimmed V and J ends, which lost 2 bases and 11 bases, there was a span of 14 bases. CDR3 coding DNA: TGCGCCAGCAGCTTAGGTGTCCGGGAAGCACCCCTCCACTTT. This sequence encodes CASSLGVREAPLHF.

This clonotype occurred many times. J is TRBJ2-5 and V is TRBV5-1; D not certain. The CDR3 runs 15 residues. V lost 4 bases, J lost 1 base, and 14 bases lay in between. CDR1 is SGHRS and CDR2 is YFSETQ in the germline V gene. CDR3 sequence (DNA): TGCGCCAGCAGCCCCTGGGTTGGGTTCCAAGAGACCCAGTACTTC. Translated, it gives CASSPWVGFQETQYF.

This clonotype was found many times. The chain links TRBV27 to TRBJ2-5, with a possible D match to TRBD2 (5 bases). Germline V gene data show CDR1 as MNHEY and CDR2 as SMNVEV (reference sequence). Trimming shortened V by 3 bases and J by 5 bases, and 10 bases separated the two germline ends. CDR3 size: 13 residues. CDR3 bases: TGTGCCAGCAGTTTTCGCGGGTGGGAGACCCAGTACTTC. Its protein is CASSFRGWETQYF.

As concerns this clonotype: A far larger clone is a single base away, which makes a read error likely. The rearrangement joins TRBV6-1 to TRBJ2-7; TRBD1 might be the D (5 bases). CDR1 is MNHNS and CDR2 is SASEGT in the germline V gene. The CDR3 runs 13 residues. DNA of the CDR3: TGTACCAGCAGTGCAGGGTTCCCGCCCGAGCAGTACTTC. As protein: CTSSAGFPPEQYF.

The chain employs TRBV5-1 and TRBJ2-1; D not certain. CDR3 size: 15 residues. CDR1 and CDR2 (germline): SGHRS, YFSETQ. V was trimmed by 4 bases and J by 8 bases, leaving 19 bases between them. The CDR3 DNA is TGCGCCAGCAGCACCGACCGCCGTCCCGTAGATGAGCAGTTCTTC. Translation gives CASSTDRRPVDEQFF.

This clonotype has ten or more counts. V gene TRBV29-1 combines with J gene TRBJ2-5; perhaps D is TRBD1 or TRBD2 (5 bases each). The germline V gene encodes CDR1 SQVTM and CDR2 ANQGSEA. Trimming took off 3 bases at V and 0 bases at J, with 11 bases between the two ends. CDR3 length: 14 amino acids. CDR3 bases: TGCAGCGTTGAGGGCAGGGAGTACCAAGAGACCCAGTACTTC. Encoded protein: CSVEGREYQETQYF.

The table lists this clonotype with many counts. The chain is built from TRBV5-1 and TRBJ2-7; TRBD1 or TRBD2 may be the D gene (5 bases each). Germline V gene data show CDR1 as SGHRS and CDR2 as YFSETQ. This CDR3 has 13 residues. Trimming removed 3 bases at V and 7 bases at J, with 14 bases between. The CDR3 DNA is TGCGCCAGCAGCTCAGAGGGGTATGGAGAGCAGTACTTC. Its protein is CASSSEGYGEQYF.

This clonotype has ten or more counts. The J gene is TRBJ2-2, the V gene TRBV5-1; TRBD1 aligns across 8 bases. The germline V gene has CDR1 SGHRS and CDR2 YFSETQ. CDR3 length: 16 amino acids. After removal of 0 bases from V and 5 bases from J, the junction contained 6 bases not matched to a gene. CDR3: CASSLAMDRATGELFF. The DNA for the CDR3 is TGCGCCAGCAGCTTGGCAATGGACAGGGCAACCGGGGAGCTGTTTTTT.

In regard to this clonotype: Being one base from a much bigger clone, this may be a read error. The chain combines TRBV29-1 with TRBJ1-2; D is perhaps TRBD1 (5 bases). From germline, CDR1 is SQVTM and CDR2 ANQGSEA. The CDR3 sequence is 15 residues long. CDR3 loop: CSVVLPGNMNYGYSF. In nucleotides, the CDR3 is TGCAGCGTTGTCCTCCCAGGGAATATGAACTATGGCTACAGCTTC.

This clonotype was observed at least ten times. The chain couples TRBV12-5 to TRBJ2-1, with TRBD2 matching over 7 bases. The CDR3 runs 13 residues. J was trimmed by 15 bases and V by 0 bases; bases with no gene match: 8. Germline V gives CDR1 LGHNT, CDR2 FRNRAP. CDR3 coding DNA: TGTGCTAGTGGTTTGGTCGGGGGGTCCAAGCGGTTCTTC. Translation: CASGLVGGSKRFF. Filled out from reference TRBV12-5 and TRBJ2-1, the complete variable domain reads DARVTQTPRHKVTEMGQEVTMRCQPILGHNTVFWYRQTMMQGLELLAYFRNRAPLDDSGMPKDRFSAEMPDATLATLKIQPSEPRDSAVYFCASGLVGGSKRFFGPGTRLTVL.

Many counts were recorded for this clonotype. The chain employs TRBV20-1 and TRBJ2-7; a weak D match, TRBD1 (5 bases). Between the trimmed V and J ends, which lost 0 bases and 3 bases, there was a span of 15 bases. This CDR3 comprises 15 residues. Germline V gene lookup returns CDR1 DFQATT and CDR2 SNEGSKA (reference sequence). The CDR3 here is CSARDYGQGNYEQYF. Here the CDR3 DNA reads TGCAGTGCTAGAGATTATGGCCAGGGCAACTACGAGCAGTACTTC.

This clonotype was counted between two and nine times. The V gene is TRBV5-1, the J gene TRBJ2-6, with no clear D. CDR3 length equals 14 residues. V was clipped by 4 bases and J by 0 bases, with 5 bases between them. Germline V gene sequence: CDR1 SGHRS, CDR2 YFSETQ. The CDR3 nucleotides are TGCGCCAGCAGCCGTACCTCTGGGGCCAACGTCCTGACTTTC. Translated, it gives CASSRTSGANVLTF. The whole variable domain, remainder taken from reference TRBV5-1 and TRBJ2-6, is KAGVTQTPRYLIKTRGQQVTLSCSPISGHRSVSWYQQTPGQGLQFLFEYFSETQRNKGNFPGRFSGRQFSNSRSEMNVSTLELGDSALYLCASSRTSGANVLTFGAGSRLTVL.

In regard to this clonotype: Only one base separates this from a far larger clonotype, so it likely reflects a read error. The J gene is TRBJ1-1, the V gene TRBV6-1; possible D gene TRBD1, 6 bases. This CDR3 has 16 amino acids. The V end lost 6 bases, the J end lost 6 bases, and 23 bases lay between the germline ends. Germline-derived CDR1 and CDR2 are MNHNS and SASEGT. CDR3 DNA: TGTGCCAGCAGCCCAGTAGGCGGGGGCCGTGGATCTGAAGCTTTCTTT. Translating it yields CASSPVGGGRGSEAFF.

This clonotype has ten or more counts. For the CDR3, the DNA is TGTGCCAGCAGCCAAGTACGATCCGGGACAGGGGCCTACGAGCAGTACTTC. This gives the protein CASSQVRSGTGAYEQYF. The chain carries TRBV14 and TRBJ2-7, with 10 bases that match TRBD1. V dropped 1 base and J dropped 2; count of bases not matched to a gene: 8. Germline loops: CDR1 SGHDN, CDR2 FVKESK. The CDR3 spans 17 residues.

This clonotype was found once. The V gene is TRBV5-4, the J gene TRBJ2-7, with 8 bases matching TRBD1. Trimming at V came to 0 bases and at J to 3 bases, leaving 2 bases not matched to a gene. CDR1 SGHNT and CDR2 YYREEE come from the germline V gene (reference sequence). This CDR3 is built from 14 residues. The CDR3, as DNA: TGTGCCAGCAGCTTGGATGGACAGGGCTACGAGCAGTACTTC. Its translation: CASSLDGQGYEQYF.

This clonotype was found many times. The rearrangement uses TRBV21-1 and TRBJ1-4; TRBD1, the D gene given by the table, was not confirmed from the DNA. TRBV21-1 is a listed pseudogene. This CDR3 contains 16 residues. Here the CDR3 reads CASSKDPDRRNEKLFF. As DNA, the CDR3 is TGTGCCAGCAGCAAAGACCCCGACAGGAGGAATGAAAAACTGTTTTTT.